These 18 T cell receptor beta chains originate from one sample sequenced in a study of blood T cell repertoires in COVID-19. Clones were read by immunoSEQ multiplex PCR, and TCRdb kept only the in-frame ones, dropping some. This sample yields under 300,000 clones, of which about nine tenths are seen a single time; 1.7% belongs to the top ten. The sequencing input was PBMCs or T cells enriched from blood (not recorded which). These TCRs come from a woman aged 40-49 years who had recovered from COVID-19.

This sequence joins TRBV12-3 or TRBV12-4 and TRBJ1-6, with D unresolved. The CDR3 is 13 amino acids. The V gene lost 5 bases and the J gene lost 10 bases, with 12 bases spanning the gap. The CDR3 spells CASSTIGGSPLHF. DNA of the CDR3: TGTGCCAGCAGTACAATTGGCGGCTCACCCCTCCACTTT.

V gene TRBV5-1 combines with J gene TRBJ2-1; no reliable D call. CDR1 and CDR2 from the germline V gene are SGHRS and YFSETQ. Trimming cost V 0 bases and J 6 bases, with 16 bases left between them. CDR3 length equals 16 residues. CDR3: CASSLGVTRTGNEQFF. As DNA, the CDR3 is TGCGCCAGCAGCTTGGGAGTGACAAGAACTGGCAATGAGCAGTTCTTC.

CDR3 amino acids: CASSLSQGASGNTIYF. DNA of the CDR3: TGCGCCAGCAGCTTGTCTCAGGGTGCCTCTGGAAACACCATATATTTT. The V and J genes are TRBV5-1 and TRBJ1-3; TRBD1 might be the D (5 bases). The V end was cut by 1 base, the J end by 0 bases, with 11 bases between. Germline CDR1 and CDR2: SGHRS and YFSETQ. The CDR3 length is 16 residues.

CDR3: CASSPRSSGYNEQFF. The CDR3 bases are TGTGCCAGCAGCCCTCGAAGTAGCGGCTACAATGAGCAGTTCTTC. The chain carries TRBV9 and TRBJ2-1; the D gene is possibly TRBD2 (6 bases). V dropped 4 bases and J dropped 3 bases, with 14 bases sitting between them. There are 15 residues in the CDR3. Per the germline V gene, CDR1 is SGDLS and CDR2 is YYNGEE.

The V and J genes are TRBV3-1 (or the pseudogene TRBV3-2) and TRBJ1-4; D unclear. The CDR3 has 16 residues. V lost 0 bases, J lost 5 bases, and 13 bases lay in between. Looked up from germline, CDR1 is LGHDT and CDR2 is YNNKEL (reference sequence). CDR3 in amino acids: CASSQEKGGLNEKLFF. CDR3 sequence (DNA): TGTGCCAGCAGCCAAGAGAAGGGAGGTCTGAATGAAAAACTGTTTTTT.

This CDR3 is CASSPQGGQNTEAFF. The CDR3 DNA is TGTGCCAGCTCACCACAGGGAGGCCAGAACACTGAAGCTTTCTTT. This chain uses TRBV18 with TRBJ1-1; D uncertain. Looked up from germline, CDR1 is KGHSH and CDR2 is LQKENI. V was clipped by 1 base and J by 1 base, with 10 bases between them. This CDR3 has 15 residues.

This sequence joins TRBV5-1 and TRBJ1-2; no reliable D call. The CDR3 length is 15 residues. V was trimmed by 4 bases and J by 6 bases, leaving 19 bases between them. CDR1 SGHRS and CDR2 YFSETQ come from the germline V gene. For the CDR3, the DNA is TGCGCCAGCAGCCCTGCCACCGGGAGCCTTCATGGCTACACCTTC. Translated, it gives CASSPATGSLHGYTF. Based on the CDR3 plus reference TRBV5-1 and TRBJ1-2, the full variable domain is KAGVTQTPRYLIKTRGQQVTLSCSPISGHRSVSWYQQTPGQGLQFLFEYFSETQRNKGNFPGRFSGRQFSNSRSEMNVSTLELGDSALYLCASSPATGSLHGYTFGSGTRLTVV.

The sample holds one count of this clone. The rearrangement uses TRBV15 and TRBJ1-3, with D hard to call. The CDR3 is made up of 14 amino acids. Trimming removed 6 bases at V and 0 bases at J, with 9 bases between. Looked up from germline, CDR1 is LNHNV and CDR2 is YYDKDF (reference sequence). DNA of the CDR3: TGTGCCACCAGTCCAGTCAACTCTGGAAACACCATATATTTT. Protein: CATSPVNSGNTIYF.

V gene TRBV6-5 combines with J gene TRBJ2-2, with 7 bases aligning to TRBD2. This CDR3 contains 15 residues. Unmatched junction bases numbered 8, after V lost 3 bases and J lost 7 bases. The germline V gene encodes CDR1 MNHEY and CDR2 SVGAGI. The CDR3 bases are TGTGCCAGCAGTTATGAAGGGAGGGGTGTCGGGGAGCTGTTTTTT. Translated: CASSYEGRGVGELFF.

This clone has just one count. The V call is TRBV6-4, the J call TRBJ2-1, with D possibly being TRBD1 (5 bases). The CDR3 extends over 15 amino acids. V was shortened by 4 bases and J by 3 bases, with 13 bases between the two germline ends. In germline, CDR1 is MRHNA, CDR2 SNTAGT. The DNA for the CDR3 is TGTGCCAGCAGTGTCGCCCAGGGCAGCTACAATGAGCAGTTCTTC. It translates to CASSVAQGSYNEQFF.

The V gene is TRBV2, the J gene TRBJ2-7, with D unresolved. Germline CDR1 is SNHLY and CDR2 is FYNNEI. The V end lost 3 bases, the J end lost 0 bases, and 3 bases lay between the germline ends. This CDR3 region has 12 residues. The CDR3 reads CASSDSSYEQYF. DNA of the CDR3: TGTGCCAGCAGTGACAGCTCCTACGAGCAGTACTTC.

The chain uses TRBV4-3 and TRBJ2-7, with 9 positions matching TRBD1. The CDR3 is made up of 16 amino acids. In germline, CDR1 is LGHNA, CDR2 YSLEER. V was clipped by 4 bases and J by 3 bases; unmatched bases: 10. The CDR3 is CASSPRGGTGFYEQYF. CDR3 sequence (DNA): TGCGCCAGCAGCCCACGGGGCGGGACAGGGTTCTACGAGCAGTACTTC.

The V and J genes are TRBV19 and TRBJ2-7; 8 bases line up with TRBD2. The germline CDR1 and CDR2 sequences are LNHDA and SQIVND (reference sequence). The J segment lost 8 bases and the V segment lost 0 bases, leaving 6 bases of the junction unmatched. CDR3 size: 14 residues. This CDR3 reads CASSIEAGESKQYF. The DNA for the CDR3 is TGTGCCAGTAGTATAGAAGCGGGAGAATCAAAGCAGTACTTC.

CDR3 nucleotide sequence: TGTGCCAGTAGCGAGGGGGCGGTTCGGGGCTACACCTTC. It translates to CASSEGAVRGYTF. The rearrangement uses TRBV19 and TRBJ1-2, with 7 positions matching TRBD1. Germline trimming cut 6 bases from V and 8 bases from J; bases unmatched to any gene: 9. The CDR3 consists of 13 residues. Germline V gives CDR1 LNHDA, CDR2 SQIVND (reference sequence).

The J gene is TRBJ1-2, the V gene TRBV30; no clear D gene. CDR3 length: 13 residues. V lost 0 bases to trimming and J lost 4 bases, with 9 bases between them. Germline V gene lookup returns CDR1 GTSNPN and CDR2 SVGIG (reference sequence). This CDR3 is CAWSVLHGYGYTF. The CDR3 bases are TGTGCCTGGAGTGTACTACACGGCTATGGCTACACCTTC.

The rearrangement uses TRBV18 and TRBJ1-1; TRBD1 matches 8 bases. Per the germline V gene, CDR1 is KGHSH and CDR2 is LQKENI. V lost 3 bases, J lost 5 bases, and 14 bases stayed unmatched. The CDR3 loop spans 17 amino acids. CDR3 in amino acids: CASSPPDRVLLWTEAFF. In DNA, the CDR3 is TGTGCCAGCTCACCGCCGGACAGGGTTCTTCTTTGGACTGAAGCTTTCTTT. Supplemented by reference TRBV18 and TRBJ1-1, the full variable domain reads NAGVMQNPRHLVRRRGQEARLRCSPMKGHSHVYWYRQLPEEGLKFMVYLQKENIIDESGMPKERFSAEFPKEGPSILRIQQVVRGDSAAYFCASSPPDRVLLWTEAFFGQGTRLTVV.

The genes are TRBV2 and TRBJ2-5; 9 positions agree with TRBD2. This CDR3 has 15 amino acids. Germline-derived CDR1 and CDR2 are SNHLY and FYNNEI. The ends lost 3 bases at V and 2 bases at J; junction bases unmatched: 4. CDR3 loop: CASSDGLAGQETQYF. As DNA, the CDR3 is TGTGCCAGCAGTGACGGGCTAGCGGGGCAAGAGACCCAGTACTTC.

V and J are TRBV4-1 and TRBJ2-5, with TRBD2 identical over 9 bases. V trimming: 2 bases; J trimming: 0 bases; junction bases outside the gene matches: 7. This CDR3 comprises 17 residues. Germline CDR1 and CDR2: MGHRA and YSYEKL. The CDR3 nucleotides are TGCGCCAGCAGCCAAAAAACCAGCGGGGGGAACCAAGAGACCCAGTACTTC. This gives the protein CASSQKTSGGNQETQYF.